This TCR beta chain was captured by sequencing in a study of Ad26.COV2.S vaccination and SARS-CoV-2 variants (dated by TCRdb to the early 2020s). Study-wide context: Vaccine-arm donors came from COV1001, a multicentre, randomized, double-blind, placebo-controlled phase I-IIa trial of Ad26.COV2.S in healthy adults. Investigators did not know the trial group allocation while performing experiments and assessing outcomes. A total of about 30 samples were included in the TCR-sequenced set, comprising some 20 Ad26.COV2.S vaccine recipients, 5 placebo recipients and 8 SARS-CoV-2 convalescent individuals. Trial participants were randomized into five groups of five: low-dose or high-dose Ad26.COV2.S given once or twice, or placebo on both occasions. Sequencing of the TCRbeta repertoire served to evaluate the specificity and breadth of SARS-CoV-2-reactive T cell receptors following Ad26.COV2.S vaccination. Ad26.COV2.S was given intramuscularly at 5x10^10 or 1x10^11 viral particles, as a single shot or as two shots 56 days apart.

Per the germline V gene, MNHEY is the CDR1 and SVGAGI is the CDR2. V is shortened by 0 bases, J by 0 bases, and the region joining them spans 7 bases. There are 15 amino acids in the CDR3, from cysteine to phenylalanine inclusive. Only CDR3 DNA remains: 45 bases, in frame from the first base. The immunoSEQ Assay was used to sequence TCRbeta CDR3 regions. After extraction, genomic DNA underwent amplification by bias-controlled multiplex PCR, followed by high-throughput sequencing. As for the authors' bioinformatics: To quantify the absolute abundance of every unique TCRbeta CDR3 region, sequences were collapsed and filtered. Usable DNA was measured by amplifying reference genes present in all nucleated cells, and TCRbeta template counts were normalized to that usable DNA to estimate T cell fraction. Repertoire TCRs were annotated as SARS-CoV-2-specific when V gene, CDR3 amino acid sequence and J gene were exactly matched to a known reactive TCR set. The reference SARS-CoV-2 TCR set came from MIRA and was filtered for enrichment in COVID-19-positive ImmuneCODE repertoires, removing public or cross-reactive TCRs. Using the MIRA antigens, annotated TCRs were further analysed by specific ORF or by position within an ORF. Depth was the summed frequency of annotated unique rearrangements, while breadth was defined as annotated unique rearrangements over total unique productive rearrangements. TCR breadth was compared between groups using two-sided Wilcoxon rank-sum tests. In TCRdb, the immuneACCESS table is reduced to in-frame sequences with V and J assigned. These tables do not hold every clone; where another copy was compared, an unresolved V gene accounts for under half, and the others remain unexplained. Clonal size and the V and J genes are those of that table, whereas D and trimming came from the DNA. Across this sample there are about 250,000 clones, with approximately 88% seen only once. Less than 3.5% of the sample is held by the ten biggest clonotypes.

According to the study, the label for this sample's treatment or condition signals: over 15 received Ad26.COV2.S at low or high dose, single or two shots; about 5 received placebo; per-sample allocation not given. For vaccine and placebo recipients, repertoires were sequenced using samples collected on day 63 after the first injection. In Cohort 1b, 20 to 25 adults aged 18-55 years were enrolled at a single site in Boston, USA, between 29 July and 7 August 2020. Ad26.COV2.S consisted of a replication-incompetent adenovirus type 26 vector by which a prefusion-stabilized SARS-CoV-2 spike protein from the original Wuhan strain was expressed. Paper-wide results and their limitations: According to the authors, total T cell responses may have been underestimated by the TCR breadth and depth analyses. After vaccination, substantial breadth of spike-specific CD8+ and CD4+ T cell responses was reported. Non-spike TCR breadth was comparable between vaccine and placebo recipients, consistent with the vaccine containing only spike. The study lacked the statistical power to compare responses across vaccine doses or regimens. Spike-specific TCR breadth was higher in Ad26.COV2.S recipients than in placebo recipients (P = 0.0014).

This clone has a single count. Its antigen is currently not known. Base qualities are missing; no much larger clone stands one base away. The material sequenced was peripheral blood, taken in a trial of Ad26.COV2.S vaccine versus placebo. This clonotype originated in a person between 18 and 60 years old who received the Ad26.COV2.S COVID-19 vaccine or a placebo. Recombination joined TRBV6-5 with TRBJ2-3; the D gene cannot be named for sure. The CDR3: CASSYSEASTDTQYF. The DNA sequence is TGTGCCAGCAGTTACTCAGAGGCTAGCACAGATACGCAGTATTTT.